These 2 T cell receptor beta chains originate from one sample sequenced in a study of monozygotic twins with inflammatory bowel disease. TCRdb re-called the 5' RACE reads, yielding one record per CDR3 amino acid sequence without DNA. Its clone listing holds 150,000 or so distinct CDR3 sequences. Material: blood. The receptors derive from a human donor with ulcerative colitis or Crohn's disease, or a healthy co-twin of an affected twin (not recorded which).

The chain employs TRBV4-3 and TRBJ2-7; as DNA is missing, the TRBD1 call by TCRdb cannot be tested. Germline V lookup: CDR1 LGHNA, CDR2 YSLEER. The CDR3 loop spans 15 amino acids. This CDR3 reads CASSQNQGQGNEQYF.

The V gene is TRBV29-1, the J gene TRBJ2-2; TCRdb proposes TRBD1, but this gene call is untestable without DNA. CDR1 and CDR2 (germline): SQVTM, ANQGSEA. CDR3 size: 16 residues. CDR3 residues: CSVEKFGGGSPGELFF.